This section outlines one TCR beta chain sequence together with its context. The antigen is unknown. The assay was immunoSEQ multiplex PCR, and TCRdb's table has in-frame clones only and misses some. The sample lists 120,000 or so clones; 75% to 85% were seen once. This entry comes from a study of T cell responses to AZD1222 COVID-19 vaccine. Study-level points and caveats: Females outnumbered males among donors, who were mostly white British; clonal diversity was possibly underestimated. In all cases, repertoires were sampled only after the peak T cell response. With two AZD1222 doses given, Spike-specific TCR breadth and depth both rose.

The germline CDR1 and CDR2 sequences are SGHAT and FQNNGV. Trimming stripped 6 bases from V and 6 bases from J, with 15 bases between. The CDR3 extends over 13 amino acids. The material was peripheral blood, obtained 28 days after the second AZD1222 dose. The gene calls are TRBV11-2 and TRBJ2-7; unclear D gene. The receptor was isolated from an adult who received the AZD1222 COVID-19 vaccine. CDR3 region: CASRLGPAGEQYF. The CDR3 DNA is TGTGCCAGCAGACTCGGACCGGCTGGCGAGCAGTACTTC.